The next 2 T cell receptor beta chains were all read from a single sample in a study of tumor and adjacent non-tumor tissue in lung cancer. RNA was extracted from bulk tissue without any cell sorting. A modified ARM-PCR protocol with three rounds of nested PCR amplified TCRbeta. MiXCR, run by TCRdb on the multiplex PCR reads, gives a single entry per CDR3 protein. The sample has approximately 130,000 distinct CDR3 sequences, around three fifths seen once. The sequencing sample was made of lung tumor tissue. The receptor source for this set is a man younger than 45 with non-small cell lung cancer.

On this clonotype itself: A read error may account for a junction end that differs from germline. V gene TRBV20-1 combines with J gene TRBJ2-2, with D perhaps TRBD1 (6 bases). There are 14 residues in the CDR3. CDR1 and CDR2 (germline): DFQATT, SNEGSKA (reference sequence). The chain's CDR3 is CNAKTGGFTGELFF. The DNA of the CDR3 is TGCAATGCTAAGACAGGAGGCTTCACCGGGGAGCTGTTTTTT.

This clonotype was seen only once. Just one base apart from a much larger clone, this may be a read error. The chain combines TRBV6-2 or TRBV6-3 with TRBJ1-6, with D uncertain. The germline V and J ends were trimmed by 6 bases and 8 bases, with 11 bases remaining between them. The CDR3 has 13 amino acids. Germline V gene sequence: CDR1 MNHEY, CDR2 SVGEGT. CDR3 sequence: CASRENDDSPLHF. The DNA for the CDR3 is TGTGCCAGCAGGGAGAACGATGATTCACCCCTCCACTTT.